Listed below are T cell receptor beta chains from one sample, sequenced in a study of shared clonotypes between healthy human individuals. This table comes from immunoSEQ multiplex PCR, and its TCRdb copy is limited to in-frame clones, with some not included. The sample gives 700,000 to 950,000 clones, just over 95% of which show up once; about 0.25% is in the top ten. The sample taken for sequencing was naive CD8+ T cells sorted from blood. The receptors stem from a man in his thirties or forties in good health. Each CDR3 is given with its conserved first and last residue. The D gene is left open where the match is weak. Size is omitted from some rows. Given values are once, few, many or a class for expanded clones.

CDR3 DNA: TGTGCCAGCAGTCCAGGGGATTCTGGGGCCAACGTCCTGACTTTC
CDR3 protein: CASSPGDSGANVLTF
clone size: once
V gene: TRBV5-5
CDR3 length: 15
J gene: TRBJ2-6
D gene: .

CDR3 DNA: TGTGCCAGCAGCTTCGTGGATGGAGGCGGAGAGACCCAGTACTTC
CDR3 protein: CASSFVDGGGETQYF
clone size: .
V gene: TRBV5-8
CDR3 length: 15
J gene: TRBJ2-5
D gene: .

CDR3 DNA: TGTGCCAGTAGTATAGACCTCCCGGGACTAGCGCGAGATACGCAGTATTTT
CDR3 protein: CASSIDLPGLARDTQYF
clone size: .
V gene: TRBV19
CDR3 length: 17
J gene: TRBJ2-3
D gene: TRBD2

CDR3 DNA: TGTGCCAGCAGCTTGGAGGGACAGGCTCGTCCTGAAGCTTTCTTT
CDR3 protein: CASSLEGQARPEAFF
clone size: .
V gene: TRBV11-2
CDR3 length: 15
J gene: TRBJ1-1
D gene: TRBD1

CDR3 DNA: TGTGCCAGCAGCGCAGAGAGCGTAGCCAGGGAGAGCCACGAGCAGTACTTC
CDR3 protein: CASSAESVARESHEQYF
clone size: .
V gene: TRBV9
CDR3 length: 17
J gene: TRBJ2-7
D gene: .

CDR3 DNA: TGTGCCAGCAGTACGACCGGACTAGCGAGAACCTACGAGCAGTACTTC
CDR3 protein: CASSTTGLARTYEQYF
clone size: .
V gene: TRBV27
CDR3 length: 16
J gene: TRBJ2-7
D gene: TRBD2

CDR3 DNA: TGTGCCAGCAGGCAGTCGGGAACCGGGGAGCTGTTTTTT
CDR3 protein: CASRQSGTGELFF
clone size: .
V gene: TRBV5-4
CDR3 length: 13
J gene: TRBJ2-2
D gene: .

CDR3 DNA: TGTGCCAGCAGTTCGGGCATTCAGGGCTACACCTTC
CDR3 protein: CASSSGIQGYTF
clone size: few
V gene: TRBV27
CDR3 length: 12
J gene: TRBJ1-2
D gene: .

CDR3 DNA: TGTGCCAGCAGCTTGGATGGACAGCCCTGGGAGACCCAGTACTTC
CDR3 protein: CASSLDGQPWETQYF
clone size: .
V gene: TRBV5-5
CDR3 length: 15
J gene: TRBJ2-5
D gene: .

CDR3 DNA: TGTGCCAGCAGCTCTGGGACTATTTACTCCTACAATGAGCAGTTCTTC
CDR3 protein: CASSSGTIYSYNEQFF
clone size: .
V gene: TRBV7-2
CDR3 length: 16
J gene: TRBJ2-1
D gene: TRBD2

CDR3 DNA: TGTGCCAGTAGACCGGGACATCTACCAAGCTCTGGGGCCAACGTCCTGACTTTC
CDR3 protein: CASRPGHLPSSGANVLTF
clone size: .
V gene: TRBV19
CDR3 length: 18
J gene: TRBJ2-6
D gene: .

CDR3 DNA: TGTGCCAGCAGCCCGCTTTTGGCCAGGCAACACTCCTACGAGCAGTACTTC
CDR3 protein: CASSPLLARQHSYEQYF
clone size: once
V gene: TRBV11-2
CDR3 length: 17
J gene: TRBJ2-7
D gene: .

CDR3 DNA: TGTGCCAGCAGTTTCTCCGGGATTGATCAGCCCCAGCATTTT
CDR3 protein: CASSFSGIDQPQHF
clone size: .
V gene: TRBV27
CDR3 length: 14
J gene: TRBJ1-5
D gene: .

CDR3 DNA: TGTGCCATCAGTGACTCTGGGGCCAACGTCCTGACTTTC
CDR3 protein: CAISDSGANVLTF
clone size: .
V gene: TRBV10-3
CDR3 length: 13
J gene: TRBJ2-6
D gene: .

CDR3 DNA: TGTGCCAGCAGCTCCCCCGGGGGGTTAGCGGGGGAGCAGTACTTC
CDR3 protein: CASSSPGGLAGEQYF
clone size: .
V gene: TRBV7-6
CDR3 length: 15
J gene: TRBJ2-7
D gene: TRBD2

CDR3 DNA: TGTGCCAGCAGTTTATCAGGGAGAGGGATTTCGCAGTTCTTC
CDR3 protein: CASSLSGRGISQFF
clone size: .
V gene: TRBV27
CDR3 length: 14
J gene: TRBJ2-1
D gene: .

CDR3 DNA: TGTGCCAGCAGTTACTCGGTCGGGCGGACCGGGGAGCTGTTTTTT
CDR3 protein: CASSYSVGRTGELFF
clone size: .
V gene: TRBV6-6
CDR3 length: 15
J gene: TRBJ2-2
D gene: .

CDR3 DNA: TGCAGCGTCGCCCTTTCCTATGGCTACACCTTC
CDR3 protein: CSVALSYGYTF
clone size: .
V gene: TRBV29-1
CDR3 length: 11
J gene: TRBJ1-2
D gene: .

CDR3 DNA: TGTGCCAGCAGCTCCAAGAGGGGCACAGGGGAGGATGAAAAACTGTTTTTT
CDR3 protein: CASSSKRGTGEDEKLFF
clone size: once
V gene: TRBV13
CDR3 length: 17
J gene: TRBJ1-4
D gene: TRBD1

CDR3 DNA: TGCGCCAGCAGCCAAGCGGCAGGCCCCGGGGAGCTGTTTTTT
CDR3 protein: CASSQAAGPGELFF
clone size: .
V gene: TRBV4-1
CDR3 length: 14
J gene: TRBJ2-2
D gene: .

CDR3 DNA: TGTGCCAGCAGCTTAATCGGGAGGGCCGATGAGCAGTTCTTC
CDR3 protein: CASSLIGRADEQFF
clone size: .
V gene: TRBV7-9
CDR3 length: 14
J gene: TRBJ2-1
D gene: TRBD2

CDR3 DNA: TGTGCCATCAGTGAGTCAGTAGGAGGGGGAGAGTGCGAGCAGTACTTC
CDR3 protein: CAISESVGGGECEQYF
clone size: .
V gene: TRBV10-3
CDR3 length: 16
J gene: TRBJ2-7
D gene: .

CDR3 DNA: TGTGCCAGCAGCGTAAGTCGCCTCCCAAGGGGCGGGGAGCTGTTTTTT
CDR3 protein: CASSVSRLPRGGELFF
clone size: .
V gene: TRBV9
CDR3 length: 16
J gene: TRBJ2-2
D gene: .

CDR3 DNA: TGCGCCAGCAGCCAGACAGGGGGCGAGGACGAGCAGTACTTC
CDR3 protein: CASSQTGGEDEQYF
clone size: .
V gene: TRBV4-1
CDR3 length: 14
J gene: TRBJ2-7
D gene: TRBD1

CDR3 DNA: TGTGCCAGCAGCGTAGGTCAGGGCACAGATACGCAGTATTTT
CDR3 protein: CASSVGQGTDTQYF
clone size: .
V gene: TRBV9
CDR3 length: 14
J gene: TRBJ2-3
D gene: .

CDR3 DNA: TGTGCCATCAGTGACACGAGGCTTCTAGCGGGAGAACCAGATACGCAGTATTTT
CDR3 protein: CAISDTRLLAGEPDTQYF
clone size: once
V gene: TRBV10-3
CDR3 length: 18
J gene: TRBJ2-3
D gene: TRBD2

CDR3 DNA: TGCGCCAGCAGCCCAGAGTCCTACGAGCAGTACTTC
CDR3 protein: CASSPESYEQYF
clone size: .
V gene: TRBV5-1
CDR3 length: 12
J gene: TRBJ2-7
D gene: .

CDR3 DNA: TGTGCCAGCAGTTATCTAGGGCCGGGCGGGGAGCTGTTTTTT
CDR3 protein: CASSYLGPGGELFF
clone size: .
V gene: TRBV6-5
CDR3 length: 14
J gene: TRBJ2-2
D gene: .

CDR3 DNA: TGTGCCAGCAGCGAGAGACCCCTCGGGGAAAAACTGTTTTTT
CDR3 protein: CASSERPLGEKLFF
clone size: .
V gene: TRBV9
CDR3 length: 14
J gene: TRBJ1-4
D gene: .

CDR3 DNA: TGTGCCAGTACCACCTACAATGAGCAGTTCTTC
CDR3 protein: CASTTYNEQFF
clone size: .
V gene: TRBV7-2
CDR3 length: 11
J gene: TRBJ2-1
D gene: .

CDR3 DNA: TGTGCCAGCAGTGAGGGGACTAGCGGAAGGTCCTACAATGAGCAGTTCTTC
CDR3 protein: CASSEGTSGRSYNEQFF
clone size: .
V gene: TRBV6-1
CDR3 length: 17
J gene: TRBJ2-1
D gene: TRBD2

CDR3 DNA: TGTGCCAGCAGCTTAGCGATCGACAGACCAAACACCTACGAGCAGTACTTC
CDR3 protein: CASSLAIDRPNTYEQYF
clone size: .
V gene: TRBV7-8
CDR3 length: 17
J gene: TRBJ2-7
D gene: .

CDR3 DNA: TGTGCCTGGAGCGTGGACAGGGCGAATCAGCCCCAGCATTTT
CDR3 protein: CAWSVDRANQPQHF
clone size: .
V gene: TRBV30
CDR3 length: 14
J gene: TRBJ1-5
D gene: TRBD1

CDR3 DNA: TGTGCCAGCTCACCAGGGCAGGGGCTTAGGAGCAATGAGCAGTTCTTC
CDR3 protein: CASSPGQGLRSNEQFF
clone size: .
V gene: TRBV18
CDR3 length: 16
J gene: TRBJ2-1
D gene: .

CDR3 DNA: TGTGCCAGCTCACCTACAGGGGGAGAGTACGAGCAGTACTTC
CDR3 protein: CASSPTGGEYEQYF
clone size: .
V gene: TRBV18
CDR3 length: 14
J gene: TRBJ2-7
D gene: TRBD1

CDR3 DNA: TGTGCCAGCAGTTTGGACCCTGGGGGCAATCAGCCCCAGCATTTT
CDR3 protein: CASSLDPGGNQPQHF
clone size: .
V gene: TRBV6-5
CDR3 length: 15
J gene: TRBJ1-5
D gene: .

CDR3 DNA: TGTGCCAGCAGCTCAGGGGCTCAGCCCCAGCATTTT
CDR3 protein: CASSSGAQPQHF
clone size: .
V gene: TRBV11-2
CDR3 length: 12
J gene: TRBJ1-5
D gene: .

CDR3 DNA: TGCGCCAGCAGCCAAGATCGATCGGGATACAATGAGCAGTTCTTC
CDR3 protein: CASSQDRSGYNEQFF
clone size: .
V gene: TRBV4-1
CDR3 length: 15
J gene: TRBJ2-1
D gene: .

CDR3 DNA: TGTGCCAGCAGCTTTAGGAGTGCCAAAAACATTCAGTACTTC
CDR3 protein: CASSFRSAKNIQYF
clone size: .
V gene: TRBV7-9
CDR3 length: 14
J gene: TRBJ2-4
D gene: .

CDR3 DNA: TGTGCCAGCTCAGCGGGGGTAGACAATGAGCAGTTCTTC
CDR3 protein: CASSAGVDNEQFF
clone size: .
V gene: TRBV7-6
CDR3 length: 13
J gene: TRBJ2-1
D gene: TRBD2

CDR3 DNA: TGTGCCAGCAGTTATGGACTAGCGGGAGTGGAGACCCAGTACTTC
CDR3 protein: CASSYGLAGVETQYF
clone size: .
V gene: TRBV6-5
CDR3 length: 15
J gene: TRBJ2-5
D gene: TRBD2

CDR3 DNA: TGCGCCAGCAGCCGCGAAGGGGTCGACGAGCAGTACTTC
CDR3 protein: CASSREGVDEQYF
clone size: .
V gene: TRBV5-1
CDR3 length: 13
J gene: TRBJ2-7
D gene: .

CDR3 DNA: TGTGCCAGCAGCTTTACAGGGGGCTCATTAGAAGATACGCAGTATTTT
CDR3 protein: CASSFTGGSLEDTQYF
clone size: .
V gene: TRBV7-8
CDR3 length: 16
J gene: TRBJ2-3
D gene: TRBD1

CDR3 DNA: TGTGCCAGCAGTTTGGGGGATACGCAGTATTTT
CDR3 protein: CASSLGDTQYF
clone size: .
V gene: TRBV27
CDR3 length: 11
J gene: TRBJ2-3
D gene: .

CDR3 DNA: TGTGCCAGCAGCAATCCTGGGACTAGCGGGAGGGCTTCCGAGCAGTACTTC
CDR3 protein: CASSNPGTSGRASEQYF
clone size: .
V gene: TRBV7-9
CDR3 length: 17
J gene: TRBJ2-7
D gene: TRBD2

CDR3 DNA: TGTGCCAGCAGTCCAGTACAGGGGGATTACAATCAGCCCCAGCATTTT
CDR3 protein: CASSPVQGDYNQPQHF
clone size: .
V gene: TRBV27
CDR3 length: 16
J gene: TRBJ1-5
D gene: TRBD1

CDR3 DNA: TGTGCCAGCAGCGCTGTGACTCAATACCTGGATGAGCAGTTCTTC
CDR3 protein: CASSAVTQYLDEQFF
clone size: .
V gene: TRBV5-6
CDR3 length: 15
J gene: TRBJ2-1
D gene: .

CDR3 DNA: TGTGCCAGTATCCAGGGGGCTTCTGGGAACACTGAAGCTTTCTTT
CDR3 protein: CASIQGASGNTEAFF
clone size: .
V gene: TRBV19
CDR3 length: 15
J gene: TRBJ1-1
D gene: TRBD1

CDR3 DNA: TGTGCCAGCAGGAGACCTCGCACAGATACGCAGTATTTT
CDR3 protein: CASRRPRTDTQYF
clone size: .
V gene: TRBV14
CDR3 length: 13
J gene: TRBJ2-3
D gene: .

CDR3 DNA: TGTGCCAGCAGCGTAGGTAACAATGAGCAGTTCTTC
CDR3 protein: CASSVGNNEQFF
clone size: .
V gene: TRBV5-4
CDR3 length: 12
J gene: TRBJ2-1
D gene: .

CDR3 DNA: TGTGCCAGCAAAGACAGCCCCTACGAGCAGTACTTC
CDR3 protein: CASKDSPYEQYF
clone size: .
V gene: TRBV2
CDR3 length: 12
J gene: TRBJ2-7
D gene: .

CDR3 DNA: TGTGCCAGCAGCCCCTGGGGGGACAGGGGGCTGGTCACCGGGGAGCTGTTTTTT
CDR3 protein: CASSPWGDRGLVTGELFF
clone size: .
V gene: TRBV7-9
CDR3 length: 18
J gene: TRBJ2-2
D gene: TRBD1

CDR3 DNA: TGTGCCAGCAGTGAATCACGTAATTTGCGGGTGCTAGCCCAGGAGCAGTACTTC
CDR3 protein: CASSESRNLRVLAQEQYF
clone size: few
V gene: TRBV25-1
CDR3 length: 18
J gene: TRBJ2-7
D gene: .

CDR3 DNA: TGTGCCAGCAGCAAAAAATTGACTAGCGGAAAAAACACCGGGGAGCTGTTTTTT
CDR3 protein: CASSKKLTSGKNTGELFF
clone size: .
V gene: TRBV11-2
CDR3 length: 18
J gene: TRBJ2-2
D gene: TRBD2